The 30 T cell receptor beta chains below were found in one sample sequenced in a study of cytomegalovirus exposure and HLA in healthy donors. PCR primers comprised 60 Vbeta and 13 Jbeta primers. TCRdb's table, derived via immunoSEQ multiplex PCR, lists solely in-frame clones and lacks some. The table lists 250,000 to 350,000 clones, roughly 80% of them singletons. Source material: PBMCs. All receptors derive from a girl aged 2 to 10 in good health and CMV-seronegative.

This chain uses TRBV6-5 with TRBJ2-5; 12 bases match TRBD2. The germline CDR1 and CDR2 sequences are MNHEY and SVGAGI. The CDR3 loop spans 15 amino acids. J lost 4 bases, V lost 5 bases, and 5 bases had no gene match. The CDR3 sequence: CASSRLAGVPETQYF. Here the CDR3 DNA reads TGTGCCAGCAGTAGACTAGCGGGAGTCCCAGAGACCCAGTACTTC.

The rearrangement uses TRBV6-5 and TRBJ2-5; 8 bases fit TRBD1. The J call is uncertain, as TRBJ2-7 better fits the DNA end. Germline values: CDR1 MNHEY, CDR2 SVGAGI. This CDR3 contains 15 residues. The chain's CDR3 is CASSYSHRGSYEQYF. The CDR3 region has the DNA TGTGCCAGCAGTTACTCGCACAGGGGGTCCTACGAGCAGTACTTC.

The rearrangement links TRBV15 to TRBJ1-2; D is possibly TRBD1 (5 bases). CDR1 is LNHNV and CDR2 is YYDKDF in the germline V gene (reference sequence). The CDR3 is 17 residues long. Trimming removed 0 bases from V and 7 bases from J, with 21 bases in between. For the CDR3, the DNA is TGTGCCACCAGCAGAGAAGGCGGGACGCAGGGAATTAGTGGCTACACCTTC. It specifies CATSREGGTQGISGYTF. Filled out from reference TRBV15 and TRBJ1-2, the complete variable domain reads DAMVIQNPRYQVTQFGKPVTLSCSQTLNHNVMYWYQQKSSQAPKLLFHYYDKDFNNEADTPDNFQSRRPNTSFCFLDIRSPGLGDTAMYLCATSREGGTQGISGYTFGSGTRLTVV.

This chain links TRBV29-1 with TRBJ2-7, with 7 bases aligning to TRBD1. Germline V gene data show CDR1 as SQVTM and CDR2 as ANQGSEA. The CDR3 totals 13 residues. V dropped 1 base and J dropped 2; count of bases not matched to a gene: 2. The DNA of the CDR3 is TGCAGCGTTGAAGGGCAGGGGGCCTACGAGCAGTACTTC. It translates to CSVEGQGAYEQYF.

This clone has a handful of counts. As DNA, the CDR3 is TGTGCCTGGAGACCTGCGGGGGGCACCGGGGAGCTGTTTTTT. It translates to CAWRPAGGTGELFF. The V gene is TRBV30, the J gene TRBJ2-2; 8 nucleotides match TRBD2. The CDR3 extends over 14 amino acids. Germline CDR1 reads GTSNPN; CDR2 reads SVGIG (reference sequence). Trimming cost V 3 bases and J 4 bases; bases outside gene matches: 4.

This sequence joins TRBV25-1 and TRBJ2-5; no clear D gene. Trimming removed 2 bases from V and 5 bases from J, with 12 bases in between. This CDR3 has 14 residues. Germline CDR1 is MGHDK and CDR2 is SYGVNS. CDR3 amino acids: CASSERGSPETQYF. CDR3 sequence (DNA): TGTGCCAGCAGTGAACGAGGCAGCCCTGAGACCCAGTACTTC.

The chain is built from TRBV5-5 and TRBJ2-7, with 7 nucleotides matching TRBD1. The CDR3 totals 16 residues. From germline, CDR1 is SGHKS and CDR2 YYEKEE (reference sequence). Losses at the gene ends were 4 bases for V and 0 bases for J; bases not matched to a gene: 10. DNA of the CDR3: TGTGCCAGCAGCCCCAACCGGGACAGCTACTCCTACGAGCAGTACTTC. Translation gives CASSPNRDSYSYEQYF.

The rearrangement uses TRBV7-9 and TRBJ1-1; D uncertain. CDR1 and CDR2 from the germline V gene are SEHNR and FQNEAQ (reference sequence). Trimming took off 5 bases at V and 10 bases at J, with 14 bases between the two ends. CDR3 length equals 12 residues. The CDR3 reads CASSVLISAAFF. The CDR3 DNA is TGTGCCAGCAGCGTACTGATCAGCGCAGCTTTCTTT.

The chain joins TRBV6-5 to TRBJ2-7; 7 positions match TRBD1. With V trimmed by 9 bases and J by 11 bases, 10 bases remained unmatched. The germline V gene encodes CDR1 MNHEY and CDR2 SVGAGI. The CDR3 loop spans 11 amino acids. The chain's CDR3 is CASKQAGTEYF. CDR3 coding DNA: TGTGCCAGTAAACAAGCCGGGACAGAGTACTTC.

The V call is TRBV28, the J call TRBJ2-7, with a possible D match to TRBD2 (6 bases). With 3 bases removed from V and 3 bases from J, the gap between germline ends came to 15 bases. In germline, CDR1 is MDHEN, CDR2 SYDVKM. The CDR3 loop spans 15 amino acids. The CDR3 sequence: CASSFPLAGIYEQYF. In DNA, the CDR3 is TGTGCCAGCAGTTTCCCCCTCGCGGGAATCTACGAGCAGTACTTC.

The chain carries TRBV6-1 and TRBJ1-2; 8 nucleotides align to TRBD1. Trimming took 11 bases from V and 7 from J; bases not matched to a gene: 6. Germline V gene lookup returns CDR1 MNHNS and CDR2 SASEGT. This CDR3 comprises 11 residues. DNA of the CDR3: TGTGCCGGGGGGGACAGGCCTGGCTACACCTTC. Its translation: CAGGDRPGYTF.

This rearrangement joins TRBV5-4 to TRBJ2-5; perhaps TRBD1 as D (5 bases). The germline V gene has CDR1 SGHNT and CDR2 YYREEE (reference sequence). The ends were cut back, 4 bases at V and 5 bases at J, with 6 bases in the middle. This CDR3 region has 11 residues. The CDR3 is CASSPGETQYF. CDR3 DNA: TGTGCCAGCAGCCCAGGGGAGACCCAGTACTTC.

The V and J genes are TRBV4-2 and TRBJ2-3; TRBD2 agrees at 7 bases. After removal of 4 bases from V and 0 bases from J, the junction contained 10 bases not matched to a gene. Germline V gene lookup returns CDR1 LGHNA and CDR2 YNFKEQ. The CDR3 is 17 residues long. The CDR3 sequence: CASSPIGASGSTDTQYF. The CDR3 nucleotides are TGTGCCAGCAGCCCGATAGGGGCTAGCGGAAGCACAGATACGCAGTATTTT.

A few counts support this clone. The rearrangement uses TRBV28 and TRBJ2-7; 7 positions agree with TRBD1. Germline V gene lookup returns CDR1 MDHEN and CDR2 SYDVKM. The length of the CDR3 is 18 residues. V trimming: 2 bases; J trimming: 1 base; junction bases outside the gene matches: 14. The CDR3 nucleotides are TGTGCCAGCAGTTTAGGCAGGGGGTTCCCTCCGCTATCCTACGAGCAGTACTTC. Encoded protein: CASSLGRGFPPLSYEQYF.

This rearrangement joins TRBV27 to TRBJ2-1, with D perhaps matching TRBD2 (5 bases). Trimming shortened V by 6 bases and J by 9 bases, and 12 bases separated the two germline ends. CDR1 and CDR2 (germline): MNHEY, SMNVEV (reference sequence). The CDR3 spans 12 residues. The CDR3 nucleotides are TGTGCCAGCAGACCCGGCGGAGGTGAGCAGTTCTTC. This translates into CASRPGGGEQFF.

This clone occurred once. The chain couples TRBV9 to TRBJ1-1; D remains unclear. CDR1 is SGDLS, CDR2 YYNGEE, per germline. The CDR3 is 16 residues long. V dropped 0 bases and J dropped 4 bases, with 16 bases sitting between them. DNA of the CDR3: TGTGCCAGCAGCGTAGGCTCGCGGATTGGTACCACTGAAGCTTTCTTT. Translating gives CASSVGSRIGTTEAFF.

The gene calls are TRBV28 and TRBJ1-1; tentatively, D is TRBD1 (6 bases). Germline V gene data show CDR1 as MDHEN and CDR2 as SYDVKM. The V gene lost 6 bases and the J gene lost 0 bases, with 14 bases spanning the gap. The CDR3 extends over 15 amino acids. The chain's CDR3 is CASSMDRTVNTEAFF. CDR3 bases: TGTGCCAGCAGCATGGACAGAACGGTGAACACTGAAGCTTTCTTT.

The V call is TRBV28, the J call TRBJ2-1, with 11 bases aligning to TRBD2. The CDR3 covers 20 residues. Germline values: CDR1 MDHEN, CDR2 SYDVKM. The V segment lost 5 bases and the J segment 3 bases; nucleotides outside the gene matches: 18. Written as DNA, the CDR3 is TGTGCCAGCAGTCCAGGTTCGGGAACTAGCGGGAGATCGGGCTACAATGAGCAGTTCTTC. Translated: CASSPGSGTSGRSGYNEQFF.

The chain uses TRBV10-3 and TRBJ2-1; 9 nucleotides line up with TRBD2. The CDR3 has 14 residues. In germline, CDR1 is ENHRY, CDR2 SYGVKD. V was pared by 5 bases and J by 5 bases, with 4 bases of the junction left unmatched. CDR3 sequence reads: CAISIAGADNEQFF. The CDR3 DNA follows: TGTGCCATCAGTATAGCGGGGGCAGACAATGAGCAGTTCTTC.

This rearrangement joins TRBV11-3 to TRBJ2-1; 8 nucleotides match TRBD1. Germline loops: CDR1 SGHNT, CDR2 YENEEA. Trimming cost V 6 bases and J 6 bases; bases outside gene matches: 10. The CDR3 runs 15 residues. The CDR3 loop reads CASSTSGTGANEQFF. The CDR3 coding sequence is TGTGCCAGCAGTACCTCCGGGACAGGCGCCAATGAGCAGTTCTTC.

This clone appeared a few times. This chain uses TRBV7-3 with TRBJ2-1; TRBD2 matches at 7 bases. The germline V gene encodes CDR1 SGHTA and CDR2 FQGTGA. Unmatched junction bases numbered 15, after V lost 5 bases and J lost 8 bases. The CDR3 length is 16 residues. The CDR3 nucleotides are TGTGCCAGCAGCCGAAGTATAGGACTAGGAGCCGATGAGCAGTTCTTC. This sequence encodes CASSRSIGLGADEQFF.

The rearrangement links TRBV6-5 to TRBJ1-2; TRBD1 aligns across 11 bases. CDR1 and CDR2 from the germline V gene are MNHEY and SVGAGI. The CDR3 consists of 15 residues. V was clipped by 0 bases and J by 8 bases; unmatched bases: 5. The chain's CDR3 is CASSYSGQGAPGYTF. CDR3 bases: TGTGCCAGCAGTTACTCTGGACAGGGGGCGCCGGGCTACACCTTC.

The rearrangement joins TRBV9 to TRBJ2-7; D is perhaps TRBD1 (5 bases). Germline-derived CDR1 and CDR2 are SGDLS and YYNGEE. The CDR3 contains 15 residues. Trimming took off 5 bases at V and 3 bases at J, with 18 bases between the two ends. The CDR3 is CASSDDSAFSYEQYF. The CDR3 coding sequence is TGTGCCAGCAGTGATGACAGCGCCTTCAGCTACGAGCAGTACTTC.

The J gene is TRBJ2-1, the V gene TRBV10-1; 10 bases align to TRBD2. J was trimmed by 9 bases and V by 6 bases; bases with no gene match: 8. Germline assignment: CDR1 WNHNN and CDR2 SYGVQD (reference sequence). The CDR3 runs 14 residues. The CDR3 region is CASSKREGLSEQFF. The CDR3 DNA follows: TGCGCCAGCAGCAAGCGGGAGGGACTCTCTGAGCAGTTCTTC.

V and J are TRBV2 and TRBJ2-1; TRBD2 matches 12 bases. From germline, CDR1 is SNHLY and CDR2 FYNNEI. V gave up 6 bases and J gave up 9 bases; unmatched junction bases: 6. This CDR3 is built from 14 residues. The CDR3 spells CASSRTSGIGEQFF. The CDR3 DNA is TGTGCCAGCAGCAGGACTAGCGGGATTGGTGAGCAGTTCTTC.

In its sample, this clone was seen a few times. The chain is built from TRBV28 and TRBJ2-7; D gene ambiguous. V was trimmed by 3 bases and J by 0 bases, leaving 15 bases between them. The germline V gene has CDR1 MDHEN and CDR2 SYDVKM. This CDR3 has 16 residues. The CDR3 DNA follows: TGTGCCAGCAGTTTTCCTCCCGGCGGTTACTCCTACGAGCAGTACTTC. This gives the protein CASSFPPGGYSYEQYF.

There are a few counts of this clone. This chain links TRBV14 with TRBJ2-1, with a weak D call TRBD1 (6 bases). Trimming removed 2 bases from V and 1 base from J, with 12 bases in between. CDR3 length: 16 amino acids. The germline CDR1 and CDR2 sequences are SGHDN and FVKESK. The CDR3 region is CASSQTQGHSYNEQFF. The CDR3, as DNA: TGTGCCAGCAGCCAAACGCAGGGGCATTCCTACAATGAGCAGTTCTTC.

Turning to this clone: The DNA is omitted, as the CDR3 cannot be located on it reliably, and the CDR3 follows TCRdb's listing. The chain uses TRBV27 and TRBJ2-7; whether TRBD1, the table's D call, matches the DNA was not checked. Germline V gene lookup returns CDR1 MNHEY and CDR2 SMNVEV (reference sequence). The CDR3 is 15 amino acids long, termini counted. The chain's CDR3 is CASSSSTGRTYEQYF.

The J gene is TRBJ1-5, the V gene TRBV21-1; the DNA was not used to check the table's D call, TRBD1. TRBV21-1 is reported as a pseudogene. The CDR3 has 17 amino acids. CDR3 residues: CASSKVRGRRSNQPQHF. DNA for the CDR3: TGTGCCAGCAGCAAAGTCAGGGGGCGTCGGAGCAATCAGCCCCAGCATTTT.

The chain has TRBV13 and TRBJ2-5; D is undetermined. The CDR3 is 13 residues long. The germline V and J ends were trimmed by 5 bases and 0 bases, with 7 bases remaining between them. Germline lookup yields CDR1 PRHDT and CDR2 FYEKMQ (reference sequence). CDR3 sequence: CASSTRDQETQYF. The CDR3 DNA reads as TGTGCCAGCAGCACCCGGGACCAAGAGACCCAGTACTTC.